The 5 T cell receptor beta chains presented below share a single source sample, sequenced in a study of control samples from healthy donors and cancer patients. Libraries were prepared by immunoSEQ multiplex PCR; TCRdb keeps only in-frame clonotypes and omits some of them. The data show 130,000 to 150,000 clones, under 90% seen once. Material for sequencing was blood. All receptors come from a man aged 30-40 years in good health.

This chain connects TRBV11-2 to TRBJ2-1; 8 bases fit TRBD2. This CDR3 is 14 amino acids long. CDR1 is SGHAT, CDR2 FQNNGV, per germline. The V gene end was trimmed by 2 bases and the J gene end by 8 bases; junction bases not matched to a gene: 5. Here the CDR3 reads CASSLTSGRDEQFF. CDR3 sequence (DNA): TGTGCCAGCAGCTTAACTAGCGGCAGGGATGAGCAGTTCTTC.

The V gene is TRBV19, the J gene TRBJ2-7, with 10 bases that match TRBD2. Germline V gene sequence: CDR1 LNHDA, CDR2 SQIVND (reference sequence). V dropped 5 bases and J dropped 0; count of bases not matched to a gene: 4. CDR3 length: 15 amino acids. CDR3 sequence: CASSFRTSGSYEQYF. The CDR3 DNA sequence: TGTGCCAGTAGTTTTCGGACTAGCGGCTCCTACGAGCAGTACTTC.

The chain combines TRBV4-3 with TRBJ2-1, with D unresolved. The CDR3 covers 14 residues. CDR1 and CDR2 (germline): LGHNA, YSLEER. Trimming shortened V by 3 bases and J by 6 bases, and 12 bases separated the two germline ends. The CDR3 sequence: CASSHSALGNEQFF. The CDR3 nucleotides are TGCGCCAGCAGCCACTCTGCCCTTGGCAATGAGCAGTTCTTC.

The V and J genes are TRBV7-2 and TRBJ2-3; D may match TRBD1 or TRBD2 (5 bases each). The CDR3 spans 15 residues. Between the trimmed V and J ends, which lost 4 bases and 6 bases, there was a span of 17 bases. Germline lookup yields CDR1 SGHTA and CDR2 FQGNSA. The CDR3 loop reads CASSYYGGSGDTQYF. Here the CDR3 DNA reads TGTGCCAGCAGCTACTATGGGGGTTCGGGGGATACGCAGTATTTT.

J is TRBJ2-3 and V is TRBV16; maybe TRBD1 (5 bases). The CDR3 extends over 17 amino acids. Germline lookup yields CDR1 KGHSY and CDR2 FQNENV. Trimming stripped 0 bases from V and 2 bases from J, with 15 bases between. The CDR3 nucleotides are TGTGCCAGCAGCCAATCGGTAATGGACAAACACACAGATACGCAGTATTTT. Its protein product is CASSQSVMDKHTDTQYF. Using reference TRBV16 and TRBJ2-3 for the parts outside the CDR3, the full variable domain is GEEVAQTPKHLVRGEGQKAKLYCAPIKGHSYVFWYQQVLKNEFKFLISFQNENVFDETGMPKERFSAKCLPNSPCSLEIQATKLEDSAVYFCASSQSVMDKHTDTQYFGPGTRLTVL.